Below, 4 T cell receptor beta chains from the same sample are listed, as sequenced in a study of blood T cell repertoires in COVID-19. Only in-frame clones appear in the TCRdb table, and some are missing; sequencing was by immunoSEQ multiplex PCR. The sample consists of approximately 200,000 clones, 65% to 85% of them appearing once. The sequenced sample was PBMCs or T cells enriched from blood (not recorded which). The receptors derive from a woman aged 40 to 55 with acute COVID-19.

The CDR3 protein is CASTGAGGTQYF. CDR3 bases: TGTGCCAGCACTGGCGCGGGGGGAACCCAGTACTTC. The J gene is TRBJ2-5, the V gene TRBV12-3 or TRBV12-4; TRBD2 aligns across 8 bases. The CDR3 is 12 residues long. With V trimmed by 7 bases and J by 8 bases, 6 bases remained unmatched.

The chain couples TRBV5-1 to TRBJ2-7; 7 nucleotides agree with TRBD2. From germline, CDR1 is SGHRS and CDR2 YFSETQ. The CDR3 has 14 residues. V shed 7 bases and J 0 bases; nucleotides not matched to a gene: 7. The CDR3: CASSVGGSSYEQYF. The CDR3 DNA is TGCGCCAGCTCTGTCGGCGGGAGCTCCTACGAGCAGTACTTC.

The V gene is TRBV28, the J gene TRBJ1-5; D is unclear. This CDR3 has 16 amino acids. Deletions cut 0 bases from V and 1 base from J, with 10 bases between. Germline-derived CDR1 and CDR2 are MDHEN and SYDVKM. In DNA, the CDR3 is TGTGCCAGCAGTTTATGGGACTTGAAAAGCAATCAGCCCCAGCATTTT. It codes for CASSLWDLKSNQPQHF.

The V call is TRBV7-9, the J call TRBJ1-5; D perhaps matches TRBD1 (6 bases). CDR1 is SEHNR, CDR2 FQNEAQ, per germline (reference sequence). This CDR3 region has 15 residues. V was cut by 0 bases and J by 4 bases, with 10 bases left in between. CDR3 DNA sequence: TGTGCCAGCAGCTTAGCGGGACACTCAAATCAGCCCCAGCATTTT. Translated: CASSLAGHSNQPQHF. Full variable domain (rest looked up from reference TRBV7-9 and TRBJ1-5): DTGVSQNPRHKITKRGQNVTFRCDPISEHNRLYWYRQTLGQGPEFLTYFQNEAQLEKSRLLSDRFSAERPKGSFSTLEIQRTEQGDSAMYLCASSLAGHSNQPQHFGDGTRLSIL.